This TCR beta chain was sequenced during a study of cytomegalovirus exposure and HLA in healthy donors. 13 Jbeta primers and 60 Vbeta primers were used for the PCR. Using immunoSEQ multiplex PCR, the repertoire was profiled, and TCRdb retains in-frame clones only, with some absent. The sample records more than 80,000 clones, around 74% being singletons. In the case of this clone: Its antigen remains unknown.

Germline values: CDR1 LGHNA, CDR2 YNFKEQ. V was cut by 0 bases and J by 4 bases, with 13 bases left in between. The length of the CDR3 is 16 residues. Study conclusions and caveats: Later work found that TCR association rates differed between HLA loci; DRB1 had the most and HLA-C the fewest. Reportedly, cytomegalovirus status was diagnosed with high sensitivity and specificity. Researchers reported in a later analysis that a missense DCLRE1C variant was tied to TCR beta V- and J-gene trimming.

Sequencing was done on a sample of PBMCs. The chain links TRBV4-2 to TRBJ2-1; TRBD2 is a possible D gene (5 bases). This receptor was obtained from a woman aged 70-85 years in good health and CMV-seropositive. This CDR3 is CASSQDRGSPYNEQFF. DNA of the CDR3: TGTGCCAGCAGCCAAGATAGAGGGAGTCCTTACAATGAGCAGTTCTTC.